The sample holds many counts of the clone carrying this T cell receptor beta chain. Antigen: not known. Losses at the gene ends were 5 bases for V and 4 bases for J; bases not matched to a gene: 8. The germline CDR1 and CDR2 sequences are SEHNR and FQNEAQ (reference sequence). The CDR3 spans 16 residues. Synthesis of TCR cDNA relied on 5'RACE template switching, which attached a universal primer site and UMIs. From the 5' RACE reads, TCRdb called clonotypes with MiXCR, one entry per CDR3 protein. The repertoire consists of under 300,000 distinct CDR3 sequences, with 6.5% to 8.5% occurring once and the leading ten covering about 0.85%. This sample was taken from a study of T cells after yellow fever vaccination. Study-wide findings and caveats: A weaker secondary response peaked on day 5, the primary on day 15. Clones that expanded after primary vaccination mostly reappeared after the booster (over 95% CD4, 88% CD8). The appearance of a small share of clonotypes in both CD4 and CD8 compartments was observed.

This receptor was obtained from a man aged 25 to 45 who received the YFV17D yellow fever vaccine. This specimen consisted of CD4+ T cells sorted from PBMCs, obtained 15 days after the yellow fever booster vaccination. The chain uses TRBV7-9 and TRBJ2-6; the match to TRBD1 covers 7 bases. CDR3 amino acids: CASSLTGAGGANVLTF. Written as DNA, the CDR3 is TGTGCCAGCAGCCTTACAGGGGCCGGGGGGGCCAACGTCCTGACTTTC.